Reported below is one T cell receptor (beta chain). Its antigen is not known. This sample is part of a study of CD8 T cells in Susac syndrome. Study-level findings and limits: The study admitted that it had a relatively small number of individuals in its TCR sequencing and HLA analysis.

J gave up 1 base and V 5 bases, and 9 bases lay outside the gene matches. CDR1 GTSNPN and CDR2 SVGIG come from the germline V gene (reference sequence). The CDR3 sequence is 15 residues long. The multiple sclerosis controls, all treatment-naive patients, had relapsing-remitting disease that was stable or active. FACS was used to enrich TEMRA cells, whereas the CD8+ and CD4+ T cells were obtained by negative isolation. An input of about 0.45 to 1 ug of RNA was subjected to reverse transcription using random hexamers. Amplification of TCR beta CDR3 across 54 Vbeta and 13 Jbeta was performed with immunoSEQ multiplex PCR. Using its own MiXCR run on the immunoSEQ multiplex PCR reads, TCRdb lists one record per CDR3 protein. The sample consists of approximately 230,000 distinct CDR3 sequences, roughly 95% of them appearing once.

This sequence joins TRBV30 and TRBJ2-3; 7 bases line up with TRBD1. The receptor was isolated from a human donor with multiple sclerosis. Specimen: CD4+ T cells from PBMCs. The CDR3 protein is CAWAQGVIGTDTQYF. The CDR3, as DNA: TGTGCCTGGGCTCAGGGGGTGATTGGCACAGATACGCAGTATTTT. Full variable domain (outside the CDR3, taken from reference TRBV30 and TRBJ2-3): SQTIHQWPATLVQPVGSPLSLECTVEGTSNPNLYWYRQAAGRGLQLLFYSVGIGQISSEVPQNLSASRPQDRQFILSSKKLLLSDSGFYLCAWAQGVIGTDTQYFGPGTRLTVL.